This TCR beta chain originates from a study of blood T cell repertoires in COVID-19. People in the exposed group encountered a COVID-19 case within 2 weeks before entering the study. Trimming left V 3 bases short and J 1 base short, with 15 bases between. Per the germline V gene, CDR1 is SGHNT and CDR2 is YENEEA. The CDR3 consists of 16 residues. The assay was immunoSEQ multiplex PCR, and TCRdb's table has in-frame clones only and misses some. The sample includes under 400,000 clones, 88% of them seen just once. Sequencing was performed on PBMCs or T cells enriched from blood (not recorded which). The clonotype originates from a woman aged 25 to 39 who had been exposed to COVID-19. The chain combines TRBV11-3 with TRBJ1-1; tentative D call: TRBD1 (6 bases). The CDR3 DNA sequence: TGTGCCAGCAGCTTCCCTCAGGGGAGGGGGAACACTGAAGCTTTCTTT. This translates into CASSFPQGRGNTEAFF.